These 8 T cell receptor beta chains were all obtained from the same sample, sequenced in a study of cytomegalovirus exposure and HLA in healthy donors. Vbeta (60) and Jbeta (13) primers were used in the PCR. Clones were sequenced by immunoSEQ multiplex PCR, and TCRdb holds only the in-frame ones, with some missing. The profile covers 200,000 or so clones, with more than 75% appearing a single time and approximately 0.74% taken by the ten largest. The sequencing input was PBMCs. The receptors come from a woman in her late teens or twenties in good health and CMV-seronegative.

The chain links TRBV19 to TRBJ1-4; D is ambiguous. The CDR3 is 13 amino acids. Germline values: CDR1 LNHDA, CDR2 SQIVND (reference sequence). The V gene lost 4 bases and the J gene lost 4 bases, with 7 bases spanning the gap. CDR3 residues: CASSTGSNEKLFF. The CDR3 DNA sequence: TGTGCCAGTAGTACCGGGAGTAATGAAAAACTGTTTTTT.

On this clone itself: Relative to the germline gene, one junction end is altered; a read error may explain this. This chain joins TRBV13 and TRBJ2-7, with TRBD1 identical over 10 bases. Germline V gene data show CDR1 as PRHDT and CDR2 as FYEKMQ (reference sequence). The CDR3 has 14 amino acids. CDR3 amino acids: CASSATGGSHEQYF. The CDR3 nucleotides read TGTGCCAGCAGCGCGACAGGGGGCTCCCACGAGCAGTACTTC.

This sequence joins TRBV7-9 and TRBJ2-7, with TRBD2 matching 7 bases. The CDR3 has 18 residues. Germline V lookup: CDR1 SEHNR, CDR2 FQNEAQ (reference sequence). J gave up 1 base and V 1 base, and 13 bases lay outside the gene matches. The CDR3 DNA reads TGTGCCAGCAGCTTAGTTGGGCAGCGGGGCCTATATTCCTACGAGCAGTACTTC. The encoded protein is CASSLVGQRGLYSYEQYF.

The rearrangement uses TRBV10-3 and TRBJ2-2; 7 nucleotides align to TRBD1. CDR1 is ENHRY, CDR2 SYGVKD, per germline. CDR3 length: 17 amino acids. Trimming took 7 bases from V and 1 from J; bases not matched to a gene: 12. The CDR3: CAINTAFGTENTGELFF. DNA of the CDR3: TGTGCCATCAACACTGCCTTCGGGACAGAGAACACCGGGGAGCTGTTTTTT.

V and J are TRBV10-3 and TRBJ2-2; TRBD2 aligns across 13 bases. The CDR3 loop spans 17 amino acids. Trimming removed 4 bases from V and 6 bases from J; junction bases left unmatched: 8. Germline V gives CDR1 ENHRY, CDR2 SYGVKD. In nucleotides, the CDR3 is TGTGCCATCAGTGTCCAAAGACTAGCGGGAGGATCCGGGGAGCTGTTTTTT. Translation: CAISVQRLAGGSGELFF.

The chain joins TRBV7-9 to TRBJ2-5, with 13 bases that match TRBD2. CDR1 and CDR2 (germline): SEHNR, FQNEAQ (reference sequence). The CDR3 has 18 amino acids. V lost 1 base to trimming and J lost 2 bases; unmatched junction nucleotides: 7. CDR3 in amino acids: CASSLGTSGGQLQETQYF. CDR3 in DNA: TGTGCCAGCAGCTTAGGGACTAGCGGGGGCCAGTTACAAGAGACCCAGTACTTC.

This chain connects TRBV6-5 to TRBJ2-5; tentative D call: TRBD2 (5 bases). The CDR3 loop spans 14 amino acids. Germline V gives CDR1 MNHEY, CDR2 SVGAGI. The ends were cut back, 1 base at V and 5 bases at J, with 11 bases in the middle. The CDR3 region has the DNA TGTGCCAGCAGTTACTGGGCGGGTTCGGAGACCCAGTACTTC. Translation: CASSYWAGSETQYF.

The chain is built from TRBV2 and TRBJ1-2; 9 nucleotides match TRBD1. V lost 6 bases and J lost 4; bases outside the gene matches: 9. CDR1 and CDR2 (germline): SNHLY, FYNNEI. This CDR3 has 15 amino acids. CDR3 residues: CASRVQGAASYGYTF. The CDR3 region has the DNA TGTGCCAGCAGAGTACAGGGGGCAGCCTCCTATGGCTACACCTTC.